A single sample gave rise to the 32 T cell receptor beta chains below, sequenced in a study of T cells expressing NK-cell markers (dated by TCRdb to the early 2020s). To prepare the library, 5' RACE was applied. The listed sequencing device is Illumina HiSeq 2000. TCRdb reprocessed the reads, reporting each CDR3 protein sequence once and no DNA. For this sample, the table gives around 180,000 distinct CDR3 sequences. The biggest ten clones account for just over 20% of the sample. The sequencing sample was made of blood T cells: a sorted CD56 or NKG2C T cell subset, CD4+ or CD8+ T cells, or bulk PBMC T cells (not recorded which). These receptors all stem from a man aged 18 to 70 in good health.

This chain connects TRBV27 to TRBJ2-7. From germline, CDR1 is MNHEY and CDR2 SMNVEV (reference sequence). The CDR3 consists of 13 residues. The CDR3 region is CASSLSVGFQQYF.

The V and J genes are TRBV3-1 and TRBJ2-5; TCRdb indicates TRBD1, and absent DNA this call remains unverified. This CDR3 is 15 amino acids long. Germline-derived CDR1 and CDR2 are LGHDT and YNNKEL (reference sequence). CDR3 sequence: CASSQEGRVQETQYF.

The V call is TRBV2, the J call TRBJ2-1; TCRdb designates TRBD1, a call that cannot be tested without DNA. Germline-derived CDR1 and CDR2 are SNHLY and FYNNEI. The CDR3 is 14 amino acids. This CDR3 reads CASTGGYSYNEQFF.

CDR3 protein: CAISEGKGPTTDTQYF. The genes are TRBV10-3 and TRBJ2-3; TCRdb picks TRBD1, but there is no DNA to check that call. CDR1 and CDR2 from the germline V gene are ENHRY and SYGVKD. The CDR3 has 16 amino acids.

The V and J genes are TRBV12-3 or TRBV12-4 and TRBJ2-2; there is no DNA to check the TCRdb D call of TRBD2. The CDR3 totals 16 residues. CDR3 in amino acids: CASRLPGSGAAGELFF.

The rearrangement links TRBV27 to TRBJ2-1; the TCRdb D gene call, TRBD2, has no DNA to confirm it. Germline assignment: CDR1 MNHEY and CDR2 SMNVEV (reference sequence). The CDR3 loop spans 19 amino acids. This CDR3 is CASSLQGLAGGGSYNEQFF.

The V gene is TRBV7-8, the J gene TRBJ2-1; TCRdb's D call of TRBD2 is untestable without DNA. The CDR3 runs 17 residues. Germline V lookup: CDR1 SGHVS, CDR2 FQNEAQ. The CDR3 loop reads CASSSRVAGDLYNEQFF.

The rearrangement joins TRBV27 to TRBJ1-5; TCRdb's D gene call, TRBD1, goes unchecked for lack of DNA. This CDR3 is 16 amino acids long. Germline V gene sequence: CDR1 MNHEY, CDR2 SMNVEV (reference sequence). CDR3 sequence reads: CASSSLQGYSNQPQHF.

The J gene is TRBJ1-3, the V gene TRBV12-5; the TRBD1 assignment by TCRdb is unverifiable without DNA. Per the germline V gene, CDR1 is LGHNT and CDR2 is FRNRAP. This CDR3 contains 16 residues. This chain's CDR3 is CASGPGTGGFGNTIYF. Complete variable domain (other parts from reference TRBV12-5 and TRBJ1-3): DARVTQTPRHKVTEMGQEVTMRCQPILGHNTVFWYRQTMMQGLELLAYFRNRAPLDDSGMPKDRFSAEMPDATLATLKIQPSEPRDSAVYFCASGPGTGGFGNTIYFGEGSWLTVV.

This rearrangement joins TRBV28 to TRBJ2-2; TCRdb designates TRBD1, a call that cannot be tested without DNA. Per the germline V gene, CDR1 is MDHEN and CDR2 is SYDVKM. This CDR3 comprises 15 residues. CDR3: CASSLQGPNTGELFF.

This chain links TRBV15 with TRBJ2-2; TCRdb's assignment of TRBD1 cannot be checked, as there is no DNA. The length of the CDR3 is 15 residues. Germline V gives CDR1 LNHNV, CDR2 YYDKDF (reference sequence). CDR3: CATSRGQAGTGELFF.

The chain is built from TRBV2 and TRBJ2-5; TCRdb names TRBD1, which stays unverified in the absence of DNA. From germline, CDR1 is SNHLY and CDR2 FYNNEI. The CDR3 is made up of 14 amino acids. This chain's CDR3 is CASVLDREQETQYF.

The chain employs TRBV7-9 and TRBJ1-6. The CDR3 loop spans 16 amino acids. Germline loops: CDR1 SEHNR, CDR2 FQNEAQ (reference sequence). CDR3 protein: CASSPWELESGSPLHF.

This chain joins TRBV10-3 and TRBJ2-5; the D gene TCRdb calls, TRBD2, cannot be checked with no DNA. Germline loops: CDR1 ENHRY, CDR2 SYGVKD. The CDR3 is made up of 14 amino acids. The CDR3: CAINSGGAEETQYF.

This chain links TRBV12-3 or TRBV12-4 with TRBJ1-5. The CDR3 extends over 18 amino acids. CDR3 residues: CASTSLGGRELGDQPQHF.

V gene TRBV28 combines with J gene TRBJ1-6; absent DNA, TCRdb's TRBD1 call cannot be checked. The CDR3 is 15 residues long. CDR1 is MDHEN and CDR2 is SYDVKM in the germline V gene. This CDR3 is CASSLSTGLSSPLHF.

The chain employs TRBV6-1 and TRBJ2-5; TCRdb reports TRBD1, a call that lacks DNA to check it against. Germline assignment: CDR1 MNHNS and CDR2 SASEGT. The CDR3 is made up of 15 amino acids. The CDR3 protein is CASALGTGIEKTQYF.

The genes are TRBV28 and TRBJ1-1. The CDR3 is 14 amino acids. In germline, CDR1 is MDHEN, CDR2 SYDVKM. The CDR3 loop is CASSFQQGLTEAFF. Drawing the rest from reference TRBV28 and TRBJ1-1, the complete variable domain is DVKVTQSSRYLVKRTGEKVFLECVQDMDHENMFWYRQDPGLGLRLIYFSYDVKMKEKGDIPEGYSVSREKKERFSLILESASTNQTSMYLCASSFQQGLTEAFFGQGTRLTVV.

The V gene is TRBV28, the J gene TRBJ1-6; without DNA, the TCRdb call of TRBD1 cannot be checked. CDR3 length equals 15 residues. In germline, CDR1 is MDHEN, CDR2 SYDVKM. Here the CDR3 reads CASSLMSGGDSPLHF. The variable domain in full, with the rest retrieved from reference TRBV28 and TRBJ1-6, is DVKVTQSSRYLVKRTGEKVFLECVQDMDHENMFWYRQDPGLGLRLIYFSYDVKMKEKGDIPEGYSVSREKKERFSLILESASTNQTSMYLCASSLMSGGDSPLHFGNGTRLTVT.

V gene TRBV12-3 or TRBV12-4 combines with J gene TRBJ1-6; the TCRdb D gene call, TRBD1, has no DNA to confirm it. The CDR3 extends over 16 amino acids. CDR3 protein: CASTNRESSYNSPLHF.

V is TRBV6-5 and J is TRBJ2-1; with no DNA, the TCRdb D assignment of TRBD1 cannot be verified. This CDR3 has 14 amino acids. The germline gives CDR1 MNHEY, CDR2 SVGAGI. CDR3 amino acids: CASSYGTSYNEQFF.

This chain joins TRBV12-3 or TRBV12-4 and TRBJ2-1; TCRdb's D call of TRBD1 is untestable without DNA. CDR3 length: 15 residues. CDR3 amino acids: CASSLEDRPSPEQFF.

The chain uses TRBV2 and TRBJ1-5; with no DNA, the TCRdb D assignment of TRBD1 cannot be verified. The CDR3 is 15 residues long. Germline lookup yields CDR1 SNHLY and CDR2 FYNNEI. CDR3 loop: CASSGGQGTNQPQHF.

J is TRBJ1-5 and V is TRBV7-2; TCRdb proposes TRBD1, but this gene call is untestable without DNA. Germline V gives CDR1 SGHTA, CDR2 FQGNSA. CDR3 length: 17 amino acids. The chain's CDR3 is CASSLGLDRESNQPQHF.

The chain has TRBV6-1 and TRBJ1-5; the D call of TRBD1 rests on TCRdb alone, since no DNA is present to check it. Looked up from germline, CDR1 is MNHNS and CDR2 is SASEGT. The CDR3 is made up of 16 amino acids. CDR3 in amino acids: CASSEWMGQGGQPQHF.

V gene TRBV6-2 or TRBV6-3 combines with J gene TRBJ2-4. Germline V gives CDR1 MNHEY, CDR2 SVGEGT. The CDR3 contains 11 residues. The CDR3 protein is CASRGRDIQYF.

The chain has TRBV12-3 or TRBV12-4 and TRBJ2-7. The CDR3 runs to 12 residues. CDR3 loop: CASTHTQYEQYF.

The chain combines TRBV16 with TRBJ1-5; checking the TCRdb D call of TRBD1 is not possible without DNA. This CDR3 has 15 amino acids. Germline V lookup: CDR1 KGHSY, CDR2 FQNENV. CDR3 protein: CASSPGGQSNQPQHF.

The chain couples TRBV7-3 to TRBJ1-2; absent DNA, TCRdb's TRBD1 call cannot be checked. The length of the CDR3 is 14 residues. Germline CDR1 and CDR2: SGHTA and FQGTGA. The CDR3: CASDGRKFNYGYTF. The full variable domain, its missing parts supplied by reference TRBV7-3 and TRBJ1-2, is GAGVSQTPSNKVTEKGKYVELRCDPISGHTALYWYRQSLGQGPEFLIYFQGTGAADDSGLPNDRFFAVRPEGSVSTLKIQRTERGDSAVYLCASDGRKFNYGYTFGSGTRLTVV.

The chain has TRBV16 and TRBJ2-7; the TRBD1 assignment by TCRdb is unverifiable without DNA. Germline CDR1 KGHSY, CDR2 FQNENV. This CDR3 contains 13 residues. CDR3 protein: CASSFDRAYEQYF.

The CDR3 region is CASSFNVEFTDTQYF. The rearrangement uses TRBV27 and TRBJ2-3. The CDR3 sequence is 15 residues long. Germline V lookup: CDR1 MNHEY, CDR2 SMNVEV (reference sequence).

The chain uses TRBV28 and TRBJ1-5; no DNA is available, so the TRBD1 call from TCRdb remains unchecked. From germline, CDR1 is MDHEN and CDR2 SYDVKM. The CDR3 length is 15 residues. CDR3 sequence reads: CASSLWTGTGQPQHF.